Here is one TCR beta chain with its context. This specimen comes from a study of blood T cell repertoires in COVID-19. The CDR3 is 12 amino acids. The V gene's germline CDR1 is LNHDA and CDR2 SQIVND (reference sequence). Trimming shortened V by 4 bases and J by 8 bases, and 11 bases separated the two germline ends. The table came from immunoSEQ multiplex PCR; TCRdb's copy has only in-frame clones and leaves some out. The sample holds 250,000 or so clones, roughly 87% seen once. The sequenced sample consisted of PBMCs or T cells enriched from blood (not recorded which). This receptor was obtained from a man between 25 and 39 years old who had recovered from COVID-19. The V call is TRBV19, the J call TRBJ1-2; D not resolved. CDR3 sequence: CASSSSDLGYTF. CDR3 bases: TGTGCCAGTAGTAGTTCAGACTTGGGCTACACCTTC.